What follows describes a single TCR beta chain. Its antigen is still unknown. The sample carries other DNA sequences with the same CDR3. This specimen belongs to a study of cytomegalovirus exposure and HLA in healthy donors. Study-wide context: When roughly 420 donors were genotyped, just over 80% of them were found to fall in the Caucasian-associated ancestry cluster.

CDR1 is LNHDA, CDR2 SQIVND, per germline (reference sequence). V was trimmed by 3 bases and J by 4 bases, leaving 24 bases between them. This CDR3 spans 18 amino acids. Broader study findings: Among TCR sequences, most were rare, though some public TCRs appeared in many donors. It was in a later analysis that TCR association rates were seen to vary by HLA locus, highest for DRB1 and lowest for HLA-C. Immune exposure was documented only through CMV serostatus.

PCR employed 60 Vbeta and 13 Jbeta primers. Method: immunoSEQ multiplex PCR; TCRdb's copy keeps in-frame clones and lacks some. The sample shows about 200,000 clones, approximately 83% of them seen only once. The chain is built from TRBV19 and TRBJ1-2, with D possibly matching TRBD1 (6 bases). This receptor was obtained from a girl under 18 in good health and CMV-seronegative. Source material: PBMCs. As DNA, the CDR3 is TGTGCCAGTAGTATTGGGACGATTTCCCCCGCAGGGGCCTATGGCTACACCTTC. Its translation: CASSIGTISPAGAYGYTF.